The entry below gives a single T cell receptor (beta chain) sequence along with its context. The entry originates in a study of response to subunit inactivated influenza vaccine. The V end was cut by 0 bases, the J end by 3 bases, with 18 bases between. The CDR3 runs to 18 residues. Per the germline V gene, CDR1 is LGHNA and CDR2 is YSLEER. In TCRdb, the RT-PCR reads were re-called with MiXCR into one record per CDR3 protein. In the table there are roughly 570,000 distinct CDR3 sequences, 13% to 15% of which are singletons. The chain has TRBV4-3 and TRBJ2-1; D gene ambiguous. The sequence came from a man aged 50 to 59 who received an inactivated influenza vaccine. The sequencing used PBMCs from blood, collected about 12 days after vaccination. Written as DNA, the CDR3 is TGCGCCAGCAGCCAAGATGGGGTTCTGCGCCAGGACTACAATGAGCAGTTCTTC. This encodes CASSQDGVLRQDYNEQFF.